These 29 T cell receptor beta chains were sequenced from one sample in a study of T cells expressing NK-cell markers. Using the 5' RACE reads, TCRdb records one entry per CDR3 protein without DNA. The sample's table shows roughly 380,000 distinct CDR3 sequences. The sequencing input was blood T cells: a sorted CD56 or NKG2C T cell subset, CD4+ or CD8+ T cells, or bulk PBMC T cells (not recorded which). Source of these receptors: a man aged 18-75 years in good health.

This rearrangement joins TRBV7-2 to TRBJ2-3. There are 16 residues in the CDR3. The germline CDR1 and CDR2 sequences are SGHTA and FQGNSA. CDR3 sequence: CASSLGSVFSTDTQYF.

The V gene is TRBV30, the J gene TRBJ1-4; the TCRdb D gene call, TRBD1, has no DNA to confirm it. Germline lookup yields CDR1 GTSNPN and CDR2 SVGIG (reference sequence). The CDR3 covers 16 residues. The CDR3 sequence: CASDPRDRTTNEKLFF.

V and J are TRBV24-1 and TRBJ2-2; TCRdb gives TRBD1 as the D gene, but with no DNA this cannot be confirmed. The CDR3 is 13 amino acids. In germline, CDR1 is KGHDR, CDR2 SFDVKD. This CDR3 reads CATRRTPGGELFF.

The chain combines TRBV2 with TRBJ2-3; TCRdb outputs TRBD2, but without DNA this stays unchecked. The CDR3 consists of 15 residues. CDR1 and CDR2 from the germline V gene are SNHLY and FYNNEI. The CDR3 region is CASRPLAGSGDTQYF.

The V call is TRBV9, the J call TRBJ2-2; as DNA is missing, the TRBD1 call by TCRdb cannot be tested. This CDR3 contains 16 residues. CDR1 is SGDLS and CDR2 is YYNGEE in the germline V gene. CDR3: CASSVGTGDDTGELFF. Looking up the rest from reference TRBV9 and TRBJ2-2 gives the full variable domain: DSGVTQTPKHLITATGQRVTLRCSPRSGDLSVYWYQQSLDQGLQFLIQYYNGEERAKGNILERFSAQQFPDLHSELNLSSLELGDSALYFCASSVGTGDDTGELFFGEGSRLTVL.

This chain uses TRBV27 with TRBJ2-5; TCRdb names TRBD1, which stays unverified in the absence of DNA. The CDR3 length is 15 residues. The germline gives CDR1 MNHEY, CDR2 SMNVEV (reference sequence). The CDR3 protein is CASSLSGTGVETQYF.

The gene calls are TRBV7-9 and TRBJ2-5; there is no DNA to check the TCRdb D call of TRBD1. The CDR3 has 14 residues. Germline CDR1 SEHNR, CDR2 FQNEAQ (reference sequence). The chain's CDR3 is CASSLTAGGRTQYF.

The chain's CDR3 is CASRRAGATDTQYF. The gene calls are TRBV12-3 or TRBV12-4 and TRBJ2-3; the TCRdb call, TRBD1, lacks DNA for checking. The CDR3 consists of 14 residues.

The chain is built from TRBV29-1 and TRBJ2-4. This CDR3 has 15 residues. CDR1 SQVTM and CDR2 ANQGSEA come from the germline V gene. The CDR3 sequence is CSVVVQGLAKNIQYF. The full variable domain, with the rest looked up from reference TRBV29-1 and TRBJ2-4, is SAVISQKPSRDICQRGTSLTIQCQVDSQVTMMFWYRQQPGQSLTLIATANQGSEATYESGFVIDKFPISRPNLTFSTLTVSNMSPEDSSIYLCSVVVQGLAKNIQYFGAGTRLSVL.

The chain joins TRBV2 to TRBJ1-2; TCRdb designates TRBD1, a call that cannot be tested without DNA. This CDR3 spans 14 amino acids. Germline loops: CDR1 SNHLY, CDR2 FYNNEI. The chain's CDR3 is CASSEVRGRGGYTF.

The chain couples TRBV4-1 to TRBJ2-1; TCRdb picks TRBD1, but there is no DNA to check that call. Looked up from germline, CDR1 is MGHRA and CDR2 is YSYEKL. The CDR3 contains 17 residues. The CDR3 loop is CASSQRGTGLKLDEQFF.

V and J are TRBV7-9 and TRBJ2-3; the TRBD2 assignment by TCRdb is unverifiable without DNA. Germline V gene sequence: CDR1 SEHNR, CDR2 FQNEAQ (reference sequence). The CDR3 has 15 amino acids. CDR3 sequence reads: CASSATLAGADTQYF.

This chain joins TRBV5-1 and TRBJ2-5; TCRdb picks TRBD2, but there is no DNA to check that call. The CDR3 has 16 amino acids. Per germline, CDR1 SGHRS and CDR2 YFSETQ. CDR3 region: CASSLTSGGTQETQYF.

V and J are TRBV5-1 and TRBJ1-3. Germline V gene lookup returns CDR1 SGHRS and CDR2 YFSETQ. The CDR3 runs 14 residues. The chain's CDR3 is CASSLEGSGNTIYF.

The chain carries TRBV6-1 and TRBJ2-5; TCRdb's D call, TRBD1, is unchecked because there is no DNA. CDR1 is MNHNS, CDR2 SASEGT, per germline. The CDR3 totals 13 residues. The CDR3 spells CASSADRQETQYF.

The genes are TRBV24-1 and TRBJ2-4; TCRdb selects TRBD1, and the lack of DNA leaves this call unchecked. Germline CDR1 is KGHDR and CDR2 is SFDVKD. The CDR3 is made up of 15 amino acids. CDR3: CATGTTDLAKNIQYF.

This chain connects TRBV5-1 to TRBJ1-1; the TCRdb call, TRBD1, lacks DNA for checking. The germline CDR1 and CDR2 sequences are SGHRS and YFSETQ. CDR3 size: 16 residues. The CDR3 sequence is CASSTRPAQTNTEAFF.

The CDR3 protein is CASSERTRSVDEKLFF. The gene calls are TRBV6-1 and TRBJ1-4. The CDR3 length is 16 residues. Germline V gives CDR1 MNHNS, CDR2 SASEGT.

This chain connects TRBV7-9 to TRBJ2-3; TCRdb calls TRBD1, which cannot be checked without DNA. There are 15 residues in the CDR3. Germline lookup yields CDR1 SEHNR and CDR2 FQNEAQ (reference sequence). The CDR3 reads CASSSGQPSTDTQYF.

The V and J genes are TRBV7-3 and TRBJ2-1; lacking DNA, the TRBD2 call made by TCRdb goes unchecked. The CDR3 covers 11 residues. Germline-derived CDR1 and CDR2 are SGHTA and FQGTGA. Here the CDR3 reads CASSSSGLQFF. Together with reference TRBV7-3 and TRBJ2-1, the CDR3 gives the full variable domain: GAGVSQTPSNKVTEKGKYVELRCDPISGHTALYWYRQSLGQGPEFLIYFQGTGAADDSGLPNDRFFAVRPEGSVSTLKIQRTERGDSAVYLCASSSSGLQFFGPGTRLTVL.

The V and J genes are TRBV7-2 and TRBJ2-5; TCRdb gives TRBD1 as the D gene, but with no DNA this cannot be confirmed. CDR3 length equals 13 residues. The germline V gene has CDR1 SGHTA and CDR2 FQGNSA. The CDR3 protein is CASRGPGRQTQYF.

The chain joins TRBV6-1 to TRBJ2-4; TCRdb calls TRBD1, which cannot be checked without DNA. The CDR3 contains 14 residues. Per the germline V gene, CDR1 is MNHNS and CDR2 is SASEGT. The CDR3 loop is CASGWGGRPGIQYF.

The chain is built from TRBV7-8 and TRBJ2-2. The CDR3 has 15 residues. The V gene's germline CDR1 is SGHVS and CDR2 FQNEAQ. The CDR3 protein is CASRRTAVNAGELFF.

This chain joins TRBV20-1 and TRBJ2-2. Germline V gene lookup returns CDR1 DFQATT and CDR2 SNEGSKA (reference sequence). The CDR3 runs to 14 residues. CDR3 amino acids: CSARDFKGLGELFF.

The rearrangement uses TRBV7-8 and TRBJ2-5; TCRdb gives TRBD2 as the D gene, but with no DNA this cannot be confirmed. The CDR3 is made up of 15 amino acids. Germline V gene data show CDR1 as SGHVS and CDR2 as FQNEAQ. CDR3 sequence reads: CASSLGWRGGLAQYF.

V gene TRBV4-2 combines with J gene TRBJ2-1; TCRdb gives TRBD2 as the D gene, but with no DNA this cannot be confirmed. CDR1 is LGHNA and CDR2 is YNFKEQ in the germline V gene. The CDR3 is made up of 16 amino acids. CDR3 sequence reads: CASSQEENGGENEQFF.

This CDR3 reads CASSLGPTGSTNEKLFF. This rearrangement joins TRBV5-5 to TRBJ1-4; TCRdb's assignment of TRBD1 cannot be checked, as there is no DNA. Germline CDR1 SGHKS, CDR2 YYEKEE (reference sequence). The CDR3 is 17 residues long.

The CDR3 sequence: CASSEWTGVYEQYF. The chain is built from TRBV6-1 and TRBJ2-7; the D call from TCRdb, TRBD1, cannot be confirmed without DNA. The CDR3 sequence is 14 residues long. CDR1 MNHNS and CDR2 SASEGT come from the germline V gene.

This chain uses TRBV19 with TRBJ1-5; TCRdb lists TRBD1, though no DNA is available to test this call. This CDR3 has 17 residues. Germline V gene data show CDR1 as LNHDA and CDR2 as SQIVND (reference sequence). The CDR3 sequence is CASIRDRAFYCNQPQHF.